Sequencing of this TCR beta chain was carried out in a study of T cell repertoires in cytomegalovirus infection. TCRdb ran MiXCR on the reads and lists one entry per CDR3 protein. The sample carries around 280,000 distinct CDR3 sequences, roughly a tenth recorded once. This clonotype was detected a few times. Its antigen is still unknown. Study-wide results and caveats: Predominance within the ex vivo response was attributable to HLA-C-restricted CMV-specific TCR beta clonotypes. Summed frequency of shared TCR beta families picked out CMV carriers who also had the relevant HLA.

V was pared by 5 bases and J by 7 bases, with 4 bases of the junction left unmatched. Germline V lookup: CDR1 MGHRA, CDR2 YSYEKL. The CDR3 extends over 15 amino acids. The TCR comes from a human donor in good health (CMV status not recorded). Some clones in this sample may be carry-over from other donors' samples. The gene calls are TRBV4-1 and TRBJ2-1; 14 bases match TRBD2. Material for sequencing was PBMCs. The CDR3 DNA follows: TGCGCCAGCAGCTACGGACTAGCGGGGGGTAATGAGCAGTTCTTC. Translation: CASSYGLAGGNEQFF.